This T cell receptor (beta chain) is drawn from a study of shared clonotypes between healthy human individuals. Study-wide results and limits: Non-shared clonotypes showed lower generation probabilities than clonotypes common to all four donors. A handful of donors shared around 5.2% of their naive CD4 clonotypes.

Worth noting for this clone: Its antigen is still unknown.

CDR1 and CDR2 (germline): MNHEY, SMNVEV (reference sequence). The CDR3 is made up of 15 amino acids. V was trimmed by 1 base and J by 6 bases, leaving 13 bases between them. Terminally differentiated effector memory CD45RA+ cells were excluded by CCR7 positive selection of CD45RO-negative cells. DNA at about 210 ng, roughly 27,000 T cell genomes, went into sorted-subset replicate PCRs. Data came from immunoSEQ multiplex PCR; TCRdb stores just in-frame clones and leaves some out. The sample consists of hundreds of thousands of clones, about 95% of them appearing once. The specimen sequenced was naive CD8+ T cells sorted from blood. The J gene is TRBJ2-1, the V gene TRBV27; D possibly uses TRBD1 or TRBD2 (5 bases each). This receptor was obtained from a woman under 40 in good health. The CDR3 DNA sequence: TGTGCCAGCAGTTTATGGGACGTTAGGGTCAATGAGCAGTTCTTC. It is translated as CASSLWDVRVNEQFF.